Reported below is one T cell receptor (beta chain). RNA transcripts were the template for amplifying TCR beta CDR3 regions. The primer set for the first-round RT-PCR of the TCR CDR3 was HTBI. TCRdb analysed the multiplex PCR reads with MiXCR anew, one entry per CDR3 protein. The data contain about 290,000 distinct CDR3 sequences, approximately 13% of them singletons. V shed 5 bases, J shed 5 bases, and the junction held 6 bases outside the gene matches. Germline V gene lookup returns CDR1 SEHNR and CDR2 FQNEAQ (reference sequence). The CDR3 consists of 13 residues. This sample is part of a study of T cells in Graves' hyperthyroidism and ophthalmopathy.

The chain employs TRBV7-9 and TRBJ2-7, with TRBD1 matching over 7 bases. The sequencing sample was made of blood. This TCR was recovered from a woman in her thirties or forties with Graves' hyperthyroidism. This CDR3 is CASSRQGFDEQYF. The CDR3 nucleotides are TGTGCCAGCAGCAGACAGGGTTTCGACGAGCAGTACTTC. Complete variable domain (other parts from reference TRBV7-9 and TRBJ2-7): DTGVSQNPRHKITKRGQNVTFRCDPISEHNRLYWYRQTLGQGPEFLTYFQNEAQLEKSRLLSDRFSAERPKGSFSTLEIQRTEQGDSAMYLCASSRQGFDEQYFGPGTRLTVT.